Listed below are T cell receptor beta chains from one sample, sequenced in a study of shared clonotypes between healthy human individuals. Produced via immunoSEQ multiplex PCR; TCRdb's table is partial and in-frame only. The profile shows about 2.2 million clones, roughly 95% of them singletons. The sequencing input was naive CD8+ T cells from PBMCs. Source of these receptors: a man aged 18 to 30 in good health. Some clones in this sample may be carry-over from other donors' samples. Both conserved end residues are part of each CDR3. Each record gives: J gene, V gene, CDR3 protein.

J: TRBJ1-3; V: TRBV5-1; CDR3: CASSFLPINSGNTIYF
J: TRBJ1-4; V: TRBV5-1; CDR3: CASSSDRSLAGKLFF
J: TRBJ1-1; V: TRBV5-4; CDR3: CASSSTDMNTEAFF
J: TRBJ2-4; V: TRBV27; CDR3: CASSLLWGSHKNIQYF
J: TRBJ2-2; V: TRBV27; CDR3: CASMLFAGEYTGELFF
J: TRBJ1-2; V: TRBV7-2; CDR3: CASSLASPYGYTF
J: TRBJ1-4; V: TRBV13; CDR3: CASTREGEDEKLFF
J: TRBJ1-4; V: TRBV13; CDR3: CASSTRQGEKLFF
J: TRBJ1-1; V: TRBV28; CDR3: CASRFRANTEAFF
J: TRBJ2-7; V: TRBV9; CDR3: CASSVALGDTPYEQYF
J: TRBJ2-5; V: TRBV7-3; CDR3: CASSPRLAEETQYF